The clone carrying this T cell receptor (beta chain) appeared a few times. Its antigen remains unknown. These data are taken from a study of T cells in Graves' hyperthyroidism and ophthalmopathy. Overall study results and limits: Researchers report that a 13 V-J model separated ophthalmopathy from stable hyperthyroidism. Peripheral blood also featured most of the thyroid clonotypes expanded above 0.001.

Uncontrolled infection, other autoimmune disease, pregnancy or lactation barred patients from enrollment. TCR beta CDR3 region amplification was performed from RNA transcripts. The HTBI primer set served for first-round RT-PCR of the TCR CDR3. TCRdb redid the calling of the multiplex PCR reads with MiXCR, one entry per CDR3 protein. Seen here are about 400,000 distinct CDR3 sequences, approximately 14% observed once, and the top ten hold less than 20%. CDR1 is DFQATT and CDR2 is SNEGSKA in the germline V gene (reference sequence). CDR3 length: 18 residues. Losses at the gene ends were 0 bases for V and 1 base for J; bases not matched to a gene: 12.

Sequenced material: blood. The chain has TRBV20-1 and TRBJ1-5, with TRBD1 matching over 7 bases. This clonotype was obtained from a woman younger than 45 with Graves' ophthalmopathy. CDR3 DNA sequence: TGCAGTGCTAGAGATTTGACAGGGAATTTGGGAAGCAATCAGCCCCAGCATTTT. This sequence encodes CSARDLTGNLGSNQPQHF.